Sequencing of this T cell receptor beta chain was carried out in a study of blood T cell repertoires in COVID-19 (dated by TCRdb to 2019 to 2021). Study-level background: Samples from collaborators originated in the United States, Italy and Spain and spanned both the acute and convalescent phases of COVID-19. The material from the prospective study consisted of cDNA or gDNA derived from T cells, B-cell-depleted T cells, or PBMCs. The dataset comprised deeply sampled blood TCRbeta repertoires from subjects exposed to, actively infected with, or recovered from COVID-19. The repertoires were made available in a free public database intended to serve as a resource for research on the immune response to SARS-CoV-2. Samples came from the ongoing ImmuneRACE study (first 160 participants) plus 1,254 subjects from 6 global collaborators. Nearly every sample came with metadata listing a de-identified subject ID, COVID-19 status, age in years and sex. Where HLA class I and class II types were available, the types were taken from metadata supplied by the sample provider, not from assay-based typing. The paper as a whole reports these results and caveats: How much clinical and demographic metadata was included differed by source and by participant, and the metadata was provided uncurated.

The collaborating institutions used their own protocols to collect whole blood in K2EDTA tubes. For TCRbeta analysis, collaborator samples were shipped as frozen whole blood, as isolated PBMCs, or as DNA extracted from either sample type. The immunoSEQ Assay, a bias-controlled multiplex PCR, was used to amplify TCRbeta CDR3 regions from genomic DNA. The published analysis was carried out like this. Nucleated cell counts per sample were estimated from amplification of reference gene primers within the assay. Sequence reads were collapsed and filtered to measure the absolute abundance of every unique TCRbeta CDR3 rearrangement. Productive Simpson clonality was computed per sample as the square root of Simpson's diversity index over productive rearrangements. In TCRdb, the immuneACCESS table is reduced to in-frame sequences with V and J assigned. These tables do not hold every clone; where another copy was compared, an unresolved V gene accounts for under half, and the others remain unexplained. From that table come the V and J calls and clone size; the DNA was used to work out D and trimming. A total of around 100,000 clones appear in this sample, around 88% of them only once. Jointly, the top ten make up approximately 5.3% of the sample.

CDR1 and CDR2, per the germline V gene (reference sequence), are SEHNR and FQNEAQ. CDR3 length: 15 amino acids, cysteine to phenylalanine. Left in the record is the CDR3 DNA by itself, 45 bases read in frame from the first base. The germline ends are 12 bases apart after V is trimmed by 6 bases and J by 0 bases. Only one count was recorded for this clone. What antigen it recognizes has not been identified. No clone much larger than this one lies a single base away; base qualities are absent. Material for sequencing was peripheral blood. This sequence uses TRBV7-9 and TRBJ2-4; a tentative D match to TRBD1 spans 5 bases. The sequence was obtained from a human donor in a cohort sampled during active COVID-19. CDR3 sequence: CASSRGTGAKNIQYF. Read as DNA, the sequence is TGTGCCAGCAGTAGAGGAACAGGAGCCAAAAACATTCAGTACTTC.